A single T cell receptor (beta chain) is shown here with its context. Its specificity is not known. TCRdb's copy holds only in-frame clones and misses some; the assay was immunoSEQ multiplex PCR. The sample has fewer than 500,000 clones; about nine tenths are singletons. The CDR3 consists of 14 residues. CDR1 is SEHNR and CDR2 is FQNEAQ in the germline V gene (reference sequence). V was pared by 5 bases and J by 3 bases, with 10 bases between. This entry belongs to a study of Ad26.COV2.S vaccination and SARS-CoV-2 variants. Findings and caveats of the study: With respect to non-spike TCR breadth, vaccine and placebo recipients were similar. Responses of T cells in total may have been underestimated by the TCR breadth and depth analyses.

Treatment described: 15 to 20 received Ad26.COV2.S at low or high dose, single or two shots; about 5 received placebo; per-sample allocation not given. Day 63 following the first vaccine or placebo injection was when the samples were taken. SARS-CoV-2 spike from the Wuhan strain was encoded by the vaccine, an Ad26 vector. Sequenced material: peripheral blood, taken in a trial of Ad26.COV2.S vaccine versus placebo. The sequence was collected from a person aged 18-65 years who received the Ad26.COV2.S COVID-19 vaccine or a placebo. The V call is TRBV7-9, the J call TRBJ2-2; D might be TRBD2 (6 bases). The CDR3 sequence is CASSPGVDTGELFF. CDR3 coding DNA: TGTGCCAGCAGCCCGGGGGTCGACACCGGGGAGCTGTTTTTT.